What follows are 7 T cell receptor beta chains derived from one specimen sequenced in a study of cytomegalovirus exposure and HLA in healthy donors. The PCR employed 60 Vbeta primers together with 13 Jbeta primers. Clones were sequenced by immunoSEQ multiplex PCR, and TCRdb holds only the in-frame ones, with some missing. Its listing shows approximately 140,000 clones. Material: PBMCs. Source of these receptors: a man aged 40-49 years in good health and CMV-seronegative.

The chain couples TRBV6-5 to TRBJ2-7; a weak D match, TRBD2 (5 bases). Trimming left V 8 bases short and J 2 bases short, with 13 bases between. Germline V gene sequence: CDR1 MNHEY, CDR2 SVGAGI. This CDR3 has 13 amino acids. The CDR3 loop reads CASRLAATYEQYF. CDR3 sequence (DNA): TGTGCCAGCCGGCTAGCCGCTACCTACGAGCAGTACTTC.

DNA of the CDR3: TGTGCCAGCGCAAACAGGGGAGGTACCGGGGAGCTGTTTTTT. Translation gives CASANRGGTGELFF. The chain employs TRBV18 and TRBJ2-2; maybe TRBD1 (7 bases). In germline, CDR1 is KGHSH, CDR2 LQKENI. V shed 8 bases and J shed 5 bases, with 15 bases lying between them. This CDR3 contains 14 residues.

The CDR3 nucleotides read TGTGCCAGCACACCCCCAGGAACTTACGAGCAGTACTTC. Amino acid sequence: CASTPPGTYEQYF. The rearrangement uses TRBV28 and TRBJ2-7; no definite D call. The germline V and J ends were trimmed by 7 bases and 4 bases, with 14 bases remaining between them. CDR3 length equals 13 residues. Germline V gene sequence: CDR1 MDHEN, CDR2 SYDVKM.

This chain uses TRBV6-5 with TRBJ1-1; 7 bases line up with TRBD1. CDR1 MNHEY and CDR2 SVGAGI come from the germline V gene. Trimming at V came to 2 bases and at J to 3 bases, leaving 3 bases not matched to a gene. The CDR3 sequence is 14 residues long. The CDR3 nucleotides are TGTGCCAGCAGTTACAACAGGGGCCACACTGAAGCTTTCTTT. It is translated as CASSYNRGHTEAFF.

The chain recombines TRBV7-2 with TRBJ1-6, with 10 bases fitting TRBD1. This CDR3 region has 17 residues. The V gene end was trimmed by 3 bases and the J gene end by 7 bases; junction bases not matched to a gene: 9. CDR1 is SGHTA, CDR2 FQGNSA, per germline. The CDR3 nucleotides read TGTGCCAGCAGCTTTCCGCGGGACAGGGGTTTCAATTCACCCCTCCACTTT. Protein product: CASSFPRDRGFNSPLHF.

This sequence joins TRBV9 and TRBJ2-1, with a weak D call TRBD2 (7 bases). V lost 0 bases, J lost 4 bases, and 11 bases lay in between. The CDR3 extends over 15 amino acids. Germline CDR1 is SGDLS and CDR2 is YYNGEE. The CDR3 coding sequence is TGTGCCAGCAGCGTAGGCGGGGGCCCTTACAATGAGCAGTTCTTC. As protein: CASSVGGGPYNEQFF. Variable domain in full (rest from reference TRBV9 and TRBJ2-1): DSGVTQTPKHLITATGQRVTLRCSPRSGDLSVYWYQQSLDQGLQFLIQYYNGEERAKGNILERFSAQQFPDLHSELNLSSLELGDSALYFCASSVGGGPYNEQFFGPGTRLTVL.

V usage is TRBV9 and J usage is TRBJ2-1; 11 bases are shared with TRBD2. From germline, CDR1 is SGDLS and CDR2 YYNGEE. This CDR3 comprises 17 residues. V lost 2 bases to trimming and J lost 8 bases; unmatched junction nucleotides: 12. The DNA of the CDR3 is TGTGCCAGCAGCGTCCTTGCGGGGCTAGCGGGGGGTTATGAGCAGTTCTTC. Amino acid sequence: CASSVLAGLAGGYEQFF.